This T cell receptor beta chain is drawn from a study of early T cells in non-severe SARS-CoV-2 infection. The length of the CDR3 is 15 residues. Germline lookup yields CDR1 DFQATT and CDR2 SNEGSKA (reference sequence). Trimming took off 0 bases at V and 0 bases at J, with 9 bases between the two ends. MiXCR was run by TCRdb on the 5' RACE reads, yielding one entry per CDR3 protein. The sample shows about 35,000 distinct CDR3 sequences, over 4.5% of them seen only once. This clonotype was seen repeatedly, ten times or more. The receptor comes from an adult who was a healthcare worker with PCR-confirmed SARS-CoV-2 infection or an uninfected control (not recorded which). The chain combines TRBV20-1 with TRBJ2-1; the D is unclear. Sequenced material: whole blood. The CDR3 reads CSARDPTASYNEQFF. The CDR3, as DNA: TGCAGTGCTAGAGACCCGACTGCCTCCTACAATGAGCAGTTCTTC.